Shown below are 29 T cell receptor beta chains from a single sample sequenced in a study of T cell clusters in autoimmune cytopenias. TRB amplification used approximately 270 ng of peripheral blood genomic DNA. TRB rearrangements were amplified by touch-down multiplex PCR with mixed TRB-A/B primers. TCRdb reprocessed the multiplex PCR reads and stores each CDR3 protein as one record, lacking DNA. The sample has 2,000 or so distinct CDR3 sequences; the top ten hold around 52%. Sequencing was performed on peripheral blood. Receptors were obtained from a human donor with an autoimmune cytopenia or autoimmune hepatitis (not recorded which).

Frequency places this clonotype as large. V is TRBV6-2 or TRBV6-3 and J is TRBJ1-1; TCRdb selects TRBD1, and the lack of DNA leaves this call unchecked. This CDR3 comprises 15 residues. The germline gives CDR1 MNHEY, CDR2 SVGEGT. The chain's CDR3 is CASGRPGTQNTEAFF.

This sequence joins TRBV10-3 and TRBJ2-5. CDR1 and CDR2 (germline): ENHRY, SYGVKD. The CDR3 has 15 residues. The CDR3 region is CAISEGSSDVETQYF.

The chain recombines TRBV10-2 with TRBJ2-1; the TCRdb call, TRBD2, lacks DNA for checking. CDR3 size: 14 residues. The V gene's germline CDR1 is WSHSY and CDR2 SAAADI. CDR3 amino acids: CASSSSGRYNEQFF.

This clonotype is deemed medium-sized by its frequency. This rearrangement joins TRBV6-5 to TRBJ1-1; TCRdb proposes TRBD1, but this gene call is untestable without DNA. This CDR3 is built from 14 residues. Germline CDR1 and CDR2: MNHEY and SVGAGI. CDR3 region: CASRPDRTNTEAFF.

This clonotype is labeled medium-sized (0.01 to 0.1%) based on frequency. This sequence joins TRBV30 and TRBJ2-1; the D call of TRBD1 rests on TCRdb alone, since no DNA is present to check it. Per germline, CDR1 GTSNPN and CDR2 SVGIG (reference sequence). This CDR3 is 15 amino acids long. CDR3 region: CAWSVDDRTGYEQFF.

The chain joins TRBV7-2 to TRBJ1-1. The CDR3 covers 12 residues. Germline V gene lookup returns CDR1 SGHTA and CDR2 FQGNSA. The CDR3 sequence is CASSLVVTEAFF.

Its frequency marks this clonotype as medium-sized. The chain couples TRBV6-1 to TRBJ1-5. CDR3 length: 13 amino acids. CDR1 and CDR2 (germline): MNHNS, SASEGT. CDR3 sequence: CASKQTRNQPQHF.

Judged by frequency, this clonotype is medium-sized. This chain uses TRBV5-5 with TRBJ1-4; with no DNA, the TCRdb D assignment of TRBD1 cannot be verified. CDR1 and CDR2 from the germline V gene are SGHKS and YYEKEE (reference sequence). The CDR3 loop spans 15 amino acids. CDR3 amino acids: CASSELQGNNEKLFF.

By frequency, this clonotype registers large. CDR3 region: CASSLGSRGTSYTF. The chain links TRBV12-3 or TRBV12-4 to TRBJ1-2. This CDR3 comprises 14 residues.

By frequency, this clonotype registers medium-sized. The V gene is TRBV30, the J gene TRBJ2-7. The germline gives CDR1 GTSNPN, CDR2 SVGIG (reference sequence). This CDR3 has 14 amino acids. CDR3 sequence: CAWSTWGGSYEQYF.

This clonotype shows up as medium-sized (0.01 to 0.1%) by frequency. The chain is built from TRBV6-4 and TRBJ1-1; no DNA is available, so the TRBD1 call from TCRdb remains unchecked. Germline V CDR1 and CDR2: MRHNA, SNTAGT. CDR3 length: 13 residues. CDR3: CASRLTVSTEAFF.

This clonotype ranks as medium-sized in terms of frequency. This rearrangement joins TRBV6-2 or TRBV6-3 to TRBJ2-7; TCRdb designates TRBD1, a call that cannot be tested without DNA. CDR1 is MNHEY and CDR2 is SVGEGT in the germline V gene. This CDR3 is built from 12 residues. CDR3 loop: CASSFREYEQYF.

Its frequency marks this clonotype as medium-sized. J is TRBJ2-5 and V is TRBV6-2 or TRBV6-3. Germline V CDR1 and CDR2: MNHEY, SVGEGT. There are 14 residues in the CDR3. The chain's CDR3 is CASSYVGNQETQYF.

Considering frequency, this clonotype is medium-sized. The V and J genes are TRBV30 and TRBJ2-1. Germline V gene lookup returns CDR1 GTSNPN and CDR2 SVGIG (reference sequence). CDR3 length equals 15 residues. The CDR3 sequence: CAWSLGTSSYNEQFF.

V and J are TRBV5-1 and TRBJ2-3; with no DNA, the TCRdb D assignment of TRBD1 cannot be verified. CDR3 size: 17 residues. Per the germline V gene, CDR1 is SGHRS and CDR2 is YFSETQ. The CDR3 sequence: CASSLDRDPFYTDTQYF.

This chain links TRBV12-3 or TRBV12-4 with TRBJ2-1; without DNA, the TCRdb call of TRBD2 cannot be checked. The CDR3 is 16 residues long. Here the CDR3 reads CASSLYGGGANNEQFF.

This chain connects TRBV4-1 to TRBJ2-5; TCRdb reports TRBD2, a call that lacks DNA to check it against. CDR1 MGHRA and CDR2 YSYEKL come from the germline V gene. The length of the CDR3 is 17 residues. The CDR3 spells CASSQVGASSGRETQYF.

This clonotype is medium-sized by frequency. The V gene is TRBV12-3 or TRBV12-4, the J gene TRBJ2-1; the TCRdb D gene call, TRBD2, has no DNA to confirm it. This CDR3 region has 15 residues. This CDR3 reads CASSSWTSGSNEQFF.

V usage is TRBV7-2 and J usage is TRBJ1-4; the D call of TRBD1 rests on TCRdb alone, since no DNA is present to check it. The CDR3 length is 14 residues. Germline loops: CDR1 SGHTA, CDR2 FQGNSA. CDR3: CASSSGTGEEKLFF.

CDR3 sequence: CASSLRFQQGGGRIPSGNTIYF. The V and J genes are TRBV18 and TRBJ1-3; TCRdb's D call, TRBD1, is unchecked because there is no DNA. The CDR3 has 22 amino acids. Germline V gene sequence: CDR1 KGHSH, CDR2 LQKENI.

V and J are TRBV6-1 and TRBJ2-5; without DNA, the TCRdb call of TRBD2 cannot be checked. CDR1 is MNHNS, CDR2 SASEGT, per germline. The CDR3 contains 16 residues. CDR3 amino acids: CASRSLAGMLQETQYF.

In terms of frequency, this clonotype is medium-sized. The V call is TRBV11-2, the J call TRBJ1-4; TCRdb selects TRBD1, and the lack of DNA leaves this call unchecked. The germline V gene encodes CDR1 SGHAT and CDR2 FQNNGV. The length of the CDR3 is 15 residues. CDR3: CASSLDRGRNEKLFF.

This clonotype shows up as medium-sized by frequency. This CDR3 is CASSQYYNEQFF. The V and J genes are TRBV11-1 and TRBJ2-1. The V gene's germline CDR1 is SGHAT and CDR2 FQDESV (reference sequence). The CDR3 totals 12 residues.

The V gene is TRBV27, the J gene TRBJ1-6. This CDR3 has 15 residues. From germline, CDR1 is MNHEY and CDR2 SMNVEV (reference sequence). The CDR3 is CASSLQGVLYSPLHF.

This clonotype is deemed medium-sized (0.01 to 0.1%) by its frequency. The chain is built from TRBV9 and TRBJ2-5; there is no DNA to check the TCRdb D call of TRBD2. The V gene's germline CDR1 is SGDLS and CDR2 YYNGEE. The CDR3 totals 15 residues. The CDR3 spells CASSVDSGGAGTQYF.

This clonotype is medium-sized by frequency. The V call is TRBV6-5, the J call TRBJ1-4. The CDR3 covers 15 residues. Per the germline V gene, CDR1 is MNHEY and CDR2 is SVGAGI. This chain's CDR3 is CASSYTTGPNEKLFF.

V usage is TRBV6-2 or TRBV6-3 and J usage is TRBJ1-2; TCRdb calls TRBD1, which cannot be checked without DNA. Germline V CDR1 and CDR2: MNHEY, SVGEGT. This CDR3 contains 15 residues. The CDR3 loop is CASSPDRAPDYGYTF.

The chain couples TRBV19 to TRBJ2-7; the D call from TCRdb, TRBD2, cannot be confirmed without DNA. Per germline, CDR1 LNHDA and CDR2 SQIVND (reference sequence). CDR3 size: 18 residues. The CDR3 here is CASSFTARGLAGWYEQYF. Variable domain in full (rest from reference TRBV19 and TRBJ2-7): DGGITQSPKYLFRKEGQNVTLSCEQNLNHDAMYWYRQDPGQGLRLIYYSQIVNDFQKGDIAEGYSVSREKKESFPLTVTSAQKNPTAFYLCASSFTARGLAGWYEQYFGPGTRLTVT.

The chain links TRBV7-6 to TRBJ2-3; TCRdb indicates TRBD2, and absent DNA this call remains unverified. CDR1 SGHVS and CDR2 FNYEAQ come from the germline V gene. The CDR3 runs 16 residues. CDR3 amino acids: CASSLAGGWAADTQYF.